This is a list of T cell receptor beta chains from one sample in a study of T cells in localized non-small cell lung cancer. Generated by immunoSEQ multiplex PCR, the TCRdb table keeps only in-frame clones and is missing some. The sample lists thousands of clones; approximately 15% were seen once. Source: normal lung tissue next to the tumor, taken before any cancer treatment. The source is an older male donor with stage II squamous cell lung carcinoma. Each CDR3 is given with its conserved first and last residue. The D gene is left open where the match is weak. The size entry is marked missing in some rows and otherwise reads once, few, many or a size class.

>TRBV11-3|TRBJ1-2|many|.
TGTGCCAGCAGCTTATCATCTCTAGGGGGGCAACGAGGTGGCTACACCTTC
CASSLSSLGGQRGGYTF
>TRBV5-1|TRBJ1-1|.|TRBD1
TGCGCCAGCAGCTCAGGACAGGGACTAACTGAAGCTTTCTTT
CASSSGQGLTEAFF
>TRBV2|TRBJ1-4|.|.
TGTGCCAGCAGTGGGGGTAGGGGGAATGAAAAACTGTTTTTT
CASSGGRGNEKLFF
>TRBV9|TRBJ2-5|few|.
TGTGCCAGCAGGAGGCTAGTCAGCCAAGAGACCCAGTACTTC
CASRRLVSQETQYF
>TRBV7-5|TRBJ2-3|few|.
.
CASTPDVGGGTDTQYF
>TRBV11-3|TRBJ2-2|.|.
TGTGCCAGCAGCTTAGGGTCCGGCCAGGGGGGGAACACCGGGGAGCTGTTTTTT
CASSLGSGQGGNTGELFF
>TRBV11-3|TRBJ2-5|medium-sized|TRBD1
TGTGCCAGCAGCAGTACAGGGGGTCAAGAGACCCAGTACTTC
CASSSTGGQETQYF
>TRBV6-8|TRBJ2-1|few|TRBD2
TGTGCCAGCAGTACCCCCGGGGGGAATGAGCAGTTCTTC
CASSTPGGNEQFF
>TRBV6-8|TRBJ2-2|.|.
TGTGCCAGCAGTTTCCTTAGGGTATCGAACACCGGGGAGCTGTTTTTT
CASSFLRVSNTGELFF
>TRBV6-8|TRBJ2-5|few|.
TGTGCCAGCAGTTACGATCTGGGGCTGGGGACCCAGTACTTC
CASSYDLGLGTQYF
>TRBV11-3|TRBJ2-7|.|TRBD1
TGTGCCAGCAGCACCCAACAGGGGGCGCGGTACGAGCAGTACTTC
CASSTQQGARYEQYF
>TRBV10-2|TRBJ1-1|few|.
TGCGCCAGCAGTGAGTCGGGGGGATACACTGAAGCTTTCTTT
CASSESGGYTEAFF
>TRBV6-8|TRBJ2-5|.|TRBD2
TGTGCCATCAGTCCGACAGACGGACTAGCCGGAGAGACCCAGTACTTC
CAISPTDGLAGETQYF
>TRBV4-1|TRBJ2-7|few|.
TGCGCCAGCAGCCAAGAAACAGGTTTCTCCTACGAGCAGTACTTC
CASSQETGFSYEQYF
>TRBV30|TRBJ1-1|medium-sized|.
TGTGCCTGGAACGATGGGAACACTGAAGCTTTCTTT
CAWNDGNTEAFF
>TRBV28|TRBJ2-3|.|.
TGTGCCAGCAGTTTTGGGGAGGCCCTCACAGATACGCAGTATTTT
CASSFGEALTDTQYF
>TRBV28|TRBJ2-3|.|TRBD1
TGTGCCAGCAGTTCCCCCGGACAGGGACCAGATACGCAGTATTTT
CASSSPGQGPDTQYF
>TRBV11-3|TRBJ2-2|few|TRBD1
TGTGCCAGCAGCTCCGGACAGGGCACCGGGGAGCTGTTTTTT
CASSSGQGTGELFF
>TRBV11-3|TRBJ1-2|few|TRBD1
TGTGCCAGCAGCAGGGGACAGGGGCAATTCTATGGCTACACCTTC
CASSRGQGQFYGYTF
>TRBV6-8|TRBJ1-2|few|.
TGTGCCAGCAGTCCCGAGGCAGGATCTTATGGCTACACCTTC
CASSPEAGSYGYTF
>TRBV6-8|TRBJ1-2|medium-sized|TRBD1
TGTGCCAGCAGACCTTCTCCGGGACAGGGTTGGCATGGCTACACCTTC
CASRPSPGQGWHGYTF
>TRBV7-8|TRBJ2-5|few|.
TGTGCCAGCAGCCAGGACAGGGAGGGGACCCAGTACTTC
CASSQDREGTQYF
>TRBV30|TRBJ1-4|few|TRBD1
TGTGCCTGGAGTCATCCGGGACAGGGGGCGGCTAATGAAAAACTGTTTTTT
CAWSHPGQGAANEKLFF
>TRBV19|TRBJ2-7|few|TRBD1
TGTGCCAGTAGTTTTTCTCCACAGGGGAACGACGAGCAGTACTTC
CASSFSPQGNDEQYF
>TRBV6-8|TRBJ2-3|.|.
TGTGCCAGCAGTTACTCAGAGACAGATACGCAGTATTTT
CASSYSETDTQYF
>TRBV14|TRBJ2-7|.|.
TGTGCCAGCAGCCGGGACCGGCTCCGCGAGCAGTACTTC
CASSRDRLREQYF
>TRBV6-8|TRBJ1-5|few|TRBD1
TGTGCCAGCAGTGACTCGGGACAGGGCAATCAGCCCCAGCATTTT
CASSDSGQGNQPQHF
>TRBV28|TRBJ1-2|few|.
TGTGCCAGCAGTATCACAATTAACTATGGCTACACCTTC
CASSITINYGYTF
>TRBV19|TRBJ1-2|few|TRBD1
TGTGCCAGTAGTATACAGGGGGATGGCTACACCTTC
CASSIQGDGYTF
>TRBV4-1|TRBJ1-1|few|.
TGCGCCAGCAGCCGAAATTGGCAGGGGCGCATGAACACTGAAGCTTTCTTT
CASSRNWQGRMNTEAFF
>TRBV5-1|TRBJ1-1|.|.
TGCGCCAGCAGCTCCTCGACAGCAAACACTGAAGCTTTCTTT
CASSSSTANTEAFF
>TRBV9|TRBJ2-3|few|.
TGTGCCAGCAGCGTATTAATTGGAGCTGGCACAGATACGCAGTATTTT
CASSVLIGAGTDTQYF
>TRBV11-3|TRBJ2-2|few|.
TGTGCCAGCAGCTTCAGTGGTCCGCCGAACACCGGGGAGCTGTTTTTT
CASSFSGPPNTGELFF
>TRBV18|TRBJ2-5|few|.
TGTGCCAGCTCACCGTTCCTCGGGTGGGAGAGGATTGAGACCCAGTACTTC
CASSPFLGWERIETQYF
>TRBV28|TRBJ2-7|few|.
TGTGCCAGCAGTCCACACATACAGGGCAGAGGACACGAGCAGTACTTC
CASSPHIQGRGHEQYF
>TRBV6-8|TRBJ2-7|.|TRBD1
TGTGCCAGCAGGACAGGGGGCTACGAGCAGTACTTC
CASRTGGYEQYF
>TRBV11-3|TRBJ2-1|medium-sized|TRBD1
TGTGCCAGCAGCCAATTACAGGGGGCAAGAAATGAGCAGTTCTTC
CASSQLQGARNEQFF
>TRBV5-1|TRBJ2-5|.|TRBD2
TGCGCCAGCAGCCCCGGGGGGGGGTACCAAGAGACCCAGTACTTC
CASSPGGGYQETQYF
>TRBV11-3|TRBJ2-1|.|TRBD2
TGTGCCAGCAGCTTAAGGGTGACTAGCGGGAGTAAGAATGAGCAGTTCTTC
CASSLRVTSGSKNEQFF
>TRBV25-1|TRBJ1-3|.|TRBD1
TGTGCCAGCAGCCCGGGACAGGGACATCTTGCAGGAAACACCATATATTTT
CASSPGQGHLAGNTIYF
>TRBV5-1|TRBJ2-1|.|TRBD2
TGCGCCAGCAGCTGGATGGGACTAGCGGCGGCAGATGAGCAGTTCTTC
CASSWMGLAAADEQFF
>TRBV6-8|TRBJ2-1|few|TRBD1
TGTGCCAGCACCTTCTCATTGACAGGGGCAGGATACAATGAGCAGTTCTTC
CASTFSLTGAGYNEQFF
>TRBV23-1|TRBJ1-6|few|TRBD1
TGCGCCAGCGCCCGGACAGGGGGCTCACCCCTCCACTTT
CASARTGGSPLHF
>TRBV11-3|TRBJ2-4|.|.
TGTGCCAGCAGCTCGGGACCTGAACGGGGCAAAAACATTCAGTACTTC
CASSSGPERGKNIQYF
>TRBV6-4|TRBJ2-3|.|.
TGTGCCAGCAGTTTGTCAGATACGCAGTATTTT
CASSLSDTQYF
>TRBV2|TRBJ2-2|.|TRBD1
TGTGCCAGCAGTGAATCCCCAGGGGGCACCGGGGAGCTGTTTTTT
CASSESPGGTGELFF
>TRBV9|TRBJ2-5|few|TRBD2
TGTGCCAGCAGCGCTGGGACTAGCGGGAGAAACCGAGAGACCCAGTACTTC
CASSAGTSGRNRETQYF
>TRBV9|TRBJ2-1|.|.
TGTGCCAGCAGTGAAGGATACAATGAGCAGTTCTTC
CASSEGYNEQFF
>TRBV9|TRBJ1-2|.|.
TGTGCCAGCAGCGTAGTTGCGGGAGATGGCTACACCTTC
CASSVVAGDGYTF
>TRBV11-3|TRBJ2-3|few|TRBD1
TGTGCCAGCAGCTTAGGGACAGGTGGGGTGGATACGCAGTATTTT
CASSLGTGGVDTQYF
>TRBV14|TRBJ1-1|.|.
TGTGCCAGCAGCCAAGATCCCAGGGACTTTGAAGCTTTCTTT
CASSQDPRDFEAFF
>TRBV11-3|TRBJ2-7|.|TRBD1
TGTGCCAGCAGCCCCCGGGACAGGGGCTCCTACGAGCAGTACTTC
CASSPRDRGSYEQYF
>TRBV5-1|TRBJ1-1|.|TRBD1
TGCGCCAGCAGATGGGACAGCGTGAACACTGAAGCTTTCTTT
CASRWDSVNTEAFF
>TRBV11-3|TRBJ2-2|many|TRBD1
TGTGCCAGCAGCTCAGGGGGCCACGGCACCGGGGAGCTGTTTTTT
CASSSGGHGTGELFF
>TRBV30|TRBJ1-2|few|.
TGTGCCTGGCTGCCGACAGATAAGTTTAACTATGGCTACACCTTC
CAWLPTDKFNYGYTF
>TRBV19|TRBJ1-1|.|.
TGTGCCAGTAGCGGACGACGGGGAGGTGACACTGAAGCTTTCTTT
CASSGRRGGDTEAFF
>TRBV6-8|TRBJ1-5|.|.
TGTGCCATCAGCCAGGAAATAAATCAGCCCCAGCATTTT
CAISQEINQPQHF
>TRBV4-1|TRBJ2-1|few|.
TGCGCCAGCAGCCAAGATCCCCCGGGAAGCTCCTACAATGAGCAGTTCTTC
CASSQDPPGSSYNEQFF